This T cell receptor (beta chain) came from a study of multiple sclerosis patients with progressive multifocal leukoencephalopathy. Time point of the sample: time of PML onset. Study-level points and caveats: In most PML patients, TRB repertoires appeared less diverse by entropy.

Worth noting for this clone: The antigen remains undetermined.

Some clones are missing from TCRdb's copy, which holds only in-frame ones; the method was immunoSEQ multiplex PCR. The table includes roughly 28,000 clones, more than 80% detected once. The TCR comes from a woman aged 30 to 39 with progressive multifocal leukoencephalopathy. Sequences were derived from PBMCs, sampled from a patient treated with natalizumab.

CDR3 residues: CASKFEAGWPQETQYF. CDR3 sequence (DNA): TGTGCCAGCAAATTCGAGGCGGGCTGGCCACAAGAGACCCAGTACTTC. The genes are TRBV27 and TRBJ2-5; D is perhaps TRBD2 (5 bases). Germline V lookup: CDR1 MNHEY, CDR2 SMNVEV (reference sequence). The V and J ends lost 7 bases and 2 bases respectively, with 20 bases between them. The CDR3 length is 16 residues.